This T cell receptor (beta chain) was sequenced during a study of shared clonotypes between healthy human individuals. As to this clone: Antigen unknown.

General observations from the study: Memory subsets generally showed lower estimated richness than naive subsets.

At the deep level, the assay was run. The method was immunoSEQ multiplex PCR; TCRdb's version includes in-frame clones alone and lacks a portion of them. The table lists over a million clones, roughly 80% of them singletons. Germline V gene data show CDR1 as SNHLY and CDR2 as FYNNEI. This CDR3 spans 14 amino acids. Trimming took off 4 bases at V and 2 bases at J, with 10 bases between the two ends. Sequencing was carried out using memory CD4+ T cells sorted from blood. Subset described: CD45RA-negative fraction. The source of this sequence is a man younger than 30 in good health. The chain combines TRBV2 with TRBJ2-3; no firm D call. The CDR3 region is CASSVSFNTDTQYF. The CDR3 DNA reads as TGTGCCAGCAGTGTTTCTTTTAACACAGATACGCAGTATTTT.